This T cell receptor beta chain was obtained from a study of cytomegalovirus exposure and HLA in healthy donors. Overall study: Earlier, 150 million to 200 million T cells were analyzed, and more than 100 million unique TCR beta sequences were found among them.

The CDR3 sequence is 14 residues long. Trimming pared 6 bases from V and 0 bases from J, leaving 10 bases between. Germline CDR1 is MGHDK and CDR2 is SYGVNS. It was with 60 Vbeta and 13 Jbeta primers that the PCR ran. Only in-frame clones appear in the TCRdb table, and some are missing; sequencing was by immunoSEQ multiplex PCR. The repertoire consists of around 300,000 clones, with 80% to 90% occurring once and the leading ten covering approximately 2%. A word on this clone: Its antigen is unidentified.

Study outcomes and limitations: The study put 150 or so TCR beta chains on its list as cytomegalovirus-associated. One cluster of highly shared sequence variants probably arose as a sequencing artifact.

This TCR came from a woman aged 40-49 years in good health and CMV-seropositive. This rearrangement joins TRBV25-1 to TRBJ2-3, with D unclear. The sequenced sample consisted of PBMCs. The DNA of the CDR3 is TGTGCCAGCAGGGCTCCCCTTAGCACAGATACGCAGTATTTT. Residues: CASRAPLSTDTQYF.